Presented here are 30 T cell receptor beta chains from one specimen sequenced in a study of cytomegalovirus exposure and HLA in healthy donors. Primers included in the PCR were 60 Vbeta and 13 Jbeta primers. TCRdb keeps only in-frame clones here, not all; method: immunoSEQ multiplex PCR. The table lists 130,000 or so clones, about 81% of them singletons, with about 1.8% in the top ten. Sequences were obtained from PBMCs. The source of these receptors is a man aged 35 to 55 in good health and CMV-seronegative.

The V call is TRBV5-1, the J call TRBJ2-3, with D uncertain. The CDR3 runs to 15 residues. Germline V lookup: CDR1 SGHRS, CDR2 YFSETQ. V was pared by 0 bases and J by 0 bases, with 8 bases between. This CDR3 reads CASSLDHSSTDTQYF. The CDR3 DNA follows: TGCGCCAGCAGCTTGGATCACTCCAGCACAGATACGCAGTATTTT.

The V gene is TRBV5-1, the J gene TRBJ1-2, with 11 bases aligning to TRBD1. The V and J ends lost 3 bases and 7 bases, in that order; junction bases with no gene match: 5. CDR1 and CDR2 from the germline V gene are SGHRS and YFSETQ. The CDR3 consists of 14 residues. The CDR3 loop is CASSSGQGAGGYTF. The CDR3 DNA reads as TGCGCCAGCAGCTCAGGACAGGGGGCAGGTGGCTACACCTTC.

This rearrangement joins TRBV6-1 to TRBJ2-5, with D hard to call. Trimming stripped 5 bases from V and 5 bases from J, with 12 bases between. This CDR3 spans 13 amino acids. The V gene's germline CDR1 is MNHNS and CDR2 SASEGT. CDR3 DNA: TGTGCCAGCAGTCCTATAGTGCGGGAGACCCAGTACTTC. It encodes CASSPIVRETQYF.

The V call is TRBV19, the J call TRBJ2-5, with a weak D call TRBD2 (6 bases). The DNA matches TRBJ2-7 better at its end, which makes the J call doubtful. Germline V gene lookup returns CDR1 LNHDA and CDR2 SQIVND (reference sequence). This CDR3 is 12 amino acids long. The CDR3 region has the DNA TGTGCCAGTCGGGACTCCTTCTACGAGCAGTACTTC. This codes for CASRDSFYEQYF.

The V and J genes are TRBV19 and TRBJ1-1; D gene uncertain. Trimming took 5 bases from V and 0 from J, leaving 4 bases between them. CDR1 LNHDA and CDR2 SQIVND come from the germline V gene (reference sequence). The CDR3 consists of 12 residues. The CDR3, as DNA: TGTGCCAGTAGTCCTCTGAACACTGAAGCTTTCTTT. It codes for CASSPLNTEAFF.

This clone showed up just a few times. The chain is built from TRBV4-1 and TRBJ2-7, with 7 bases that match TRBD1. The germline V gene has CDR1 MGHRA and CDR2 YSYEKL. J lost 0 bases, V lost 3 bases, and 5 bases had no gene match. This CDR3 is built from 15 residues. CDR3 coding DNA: TGCGCCAGCAGCCAGGGGACAGCAGTCTCCTACGAGCAGTACTTC. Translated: CASSQGTAVSYEQYF.

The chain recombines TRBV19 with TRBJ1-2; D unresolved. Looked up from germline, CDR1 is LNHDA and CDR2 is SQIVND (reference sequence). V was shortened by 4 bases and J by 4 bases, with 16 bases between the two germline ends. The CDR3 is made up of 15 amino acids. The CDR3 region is CASSSDINSRYGYTF. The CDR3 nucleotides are TGTGCCAGTAGTAGCGACATCAACAGCCGCTATGGCTACACCTTC.

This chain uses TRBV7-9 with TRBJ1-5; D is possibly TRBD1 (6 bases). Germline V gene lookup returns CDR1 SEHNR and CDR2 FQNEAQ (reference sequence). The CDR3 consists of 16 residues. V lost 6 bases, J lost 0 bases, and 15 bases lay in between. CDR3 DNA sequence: TGTGCCAGCAGTCGAGAGGGGGGGGCTAGCAATCAGCCCCAGCATTTT. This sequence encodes CASSREGGASNQPQHF.

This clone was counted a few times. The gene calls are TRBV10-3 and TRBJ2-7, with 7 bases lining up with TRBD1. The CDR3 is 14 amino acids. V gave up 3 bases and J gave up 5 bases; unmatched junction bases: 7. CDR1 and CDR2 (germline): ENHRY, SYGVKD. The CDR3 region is CAISEVAGGNEQYF. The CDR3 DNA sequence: TGTGCCATCAGTGAAGTTGCAGGGGGAAACGAGCAGTACTTC.

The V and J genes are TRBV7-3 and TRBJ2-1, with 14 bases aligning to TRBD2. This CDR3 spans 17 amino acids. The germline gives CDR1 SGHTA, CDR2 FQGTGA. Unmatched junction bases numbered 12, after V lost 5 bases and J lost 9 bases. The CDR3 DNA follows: TGTGCCAGCAGCCCTCTTGGACTAGCGGGGGGCACGGGTGAGCAGTTCTTC. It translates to CASSPLGLAGGTGEQFF.

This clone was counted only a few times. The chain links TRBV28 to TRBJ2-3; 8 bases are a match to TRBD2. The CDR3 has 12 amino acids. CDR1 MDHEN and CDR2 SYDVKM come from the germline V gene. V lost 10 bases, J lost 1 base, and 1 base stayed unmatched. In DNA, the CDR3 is TGTGCCACGGGGGGGGGCACAGATACGCAGTATTTT. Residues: CATGGGTDTQYF.

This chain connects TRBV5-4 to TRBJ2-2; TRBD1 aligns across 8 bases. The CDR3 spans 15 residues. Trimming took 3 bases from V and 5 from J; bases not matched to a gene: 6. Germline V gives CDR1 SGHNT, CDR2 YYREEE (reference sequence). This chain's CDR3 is CASSSGQGLTGELFF. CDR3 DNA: TGTGCCAGCAGCTCCGGACAGGGTTTAACCGGGGAGCTGTTTTTT.

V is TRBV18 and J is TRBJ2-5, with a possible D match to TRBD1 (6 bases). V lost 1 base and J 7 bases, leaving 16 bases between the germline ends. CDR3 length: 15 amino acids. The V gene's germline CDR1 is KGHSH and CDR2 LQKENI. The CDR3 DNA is TGTGCCAGCTCACCACAGGACAAACAGACAGGGACCCAGTACTTC. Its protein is CASSPQDKQTGTQYF.

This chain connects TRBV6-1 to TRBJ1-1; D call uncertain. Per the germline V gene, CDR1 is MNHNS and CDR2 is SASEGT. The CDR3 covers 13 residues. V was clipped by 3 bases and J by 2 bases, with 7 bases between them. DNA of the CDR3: TGTGCCAGCAGTGAGGGCAGAAACACTGAAGCTTTCTTT. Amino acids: CASSEGRNTEAFF.

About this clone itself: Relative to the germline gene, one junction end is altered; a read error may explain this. CDR3 sequence: CATSRAKGLAYEQYF. The CDR3 DNA reads as TGTGCCACCAGTAGAGCCAAGGGACTAGCGTACGAGCAGTACTTC. The genes are TRBV15 and TRBJ2-7, with 10 bases identical to TRBD2. The CDR3 covers 15 residues. Germline loops: CDR1 LNHNV, CDR2 YYDKDF (reference sequence). Combining the CDR3 with reference TRBV15 and TRBJ2-7 gives the whole variable domain DAMVIQNPRYQVTQFGKPVTLSCSQTLNHNVMYWYQQKSSQAPKLLFHYYDKDFNNEADTPDNFQSRRPNTSFCFLDIRSPGLGDTAMYLCATSRAKGLAYEQYFGPGTRLTVT.

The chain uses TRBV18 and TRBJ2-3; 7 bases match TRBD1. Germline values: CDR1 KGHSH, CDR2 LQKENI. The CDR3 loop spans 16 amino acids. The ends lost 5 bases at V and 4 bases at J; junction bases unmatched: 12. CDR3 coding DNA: TGTGCCAGCTCATTTCCGGGACAGTCAGTCGCAGATACGCAGTATTTT. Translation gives CASSFPGQSVADTQYF.

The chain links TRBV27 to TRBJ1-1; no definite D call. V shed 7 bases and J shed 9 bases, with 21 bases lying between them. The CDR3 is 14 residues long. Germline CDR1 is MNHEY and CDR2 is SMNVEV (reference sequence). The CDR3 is CASTTPVLPGKAFF. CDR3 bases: TGTGCCAGCACTACCCCAGTTCTCCCAGGTAAAGCTTTCTTT.

The DNA of the CDR3 is TGTGCCAGCAGCACCGAGGGACAGAGCGAGCAGTACTTC. It translates to CASSTEGQSEQYF. The chain has TRBV9 and TRBJ2-7; 7 positions match TRBD1. The CDR3 runs 13 residues. After removal of 4 bases from V and 6 bases from J, the junction contained 7 bases not matched to a gene. CDR1 and CDR2 from the germline V gene are SGDLS and YYNGEE.

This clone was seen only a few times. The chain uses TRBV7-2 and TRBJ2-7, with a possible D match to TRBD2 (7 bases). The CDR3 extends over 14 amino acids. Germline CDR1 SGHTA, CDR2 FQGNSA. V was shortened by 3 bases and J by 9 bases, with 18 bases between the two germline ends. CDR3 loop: CASSLGGGQTSQYF. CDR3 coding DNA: TGTGCCAGCAGCTTGGGGGGGGGCCAAACATCGCAGTACTTC.

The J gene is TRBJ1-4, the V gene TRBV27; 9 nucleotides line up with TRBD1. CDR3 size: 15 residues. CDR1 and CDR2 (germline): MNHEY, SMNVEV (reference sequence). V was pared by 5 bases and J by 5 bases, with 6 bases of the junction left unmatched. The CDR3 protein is CASSRRQGVNEKLFF. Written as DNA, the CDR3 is TGTGCCAGCAGTAGACGACAGGGGGTAAATGAAAAACTGTTTTTT.

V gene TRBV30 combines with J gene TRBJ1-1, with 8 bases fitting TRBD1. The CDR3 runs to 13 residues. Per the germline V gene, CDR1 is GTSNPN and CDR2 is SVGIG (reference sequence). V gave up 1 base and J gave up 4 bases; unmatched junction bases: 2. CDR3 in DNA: TGTGCCTGGAGTGGAGGACAGGGCACTGAAGCTTTCTTT. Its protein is CAWSGGQGTEAFF.

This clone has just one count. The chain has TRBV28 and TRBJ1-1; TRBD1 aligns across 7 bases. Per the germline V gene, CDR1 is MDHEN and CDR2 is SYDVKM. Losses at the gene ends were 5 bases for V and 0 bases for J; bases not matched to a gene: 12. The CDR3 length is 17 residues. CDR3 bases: TGTGCCAGCAGTACCCGGACAGGCAGGGGAATGAACACTGAAGCTTTCTTT. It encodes CASSTRTGRGMNTEAFF.

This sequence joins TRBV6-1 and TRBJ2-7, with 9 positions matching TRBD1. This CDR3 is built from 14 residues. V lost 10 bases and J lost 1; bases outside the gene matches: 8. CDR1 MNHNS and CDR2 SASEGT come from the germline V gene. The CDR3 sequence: CATDDRGTSYEQYF. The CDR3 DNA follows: TGTGCCACCGATGACAGGGGGACGTCCTACGAGCAGTACTTC.

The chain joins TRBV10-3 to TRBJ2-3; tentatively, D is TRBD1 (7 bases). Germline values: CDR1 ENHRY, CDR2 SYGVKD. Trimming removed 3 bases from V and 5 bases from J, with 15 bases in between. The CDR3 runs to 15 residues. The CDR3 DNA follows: TGTGCCATCAGTGAAGGGGGCGGAGGGGTAGATACGCAGTATTTT. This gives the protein CAISEGGGGVDTQYF.

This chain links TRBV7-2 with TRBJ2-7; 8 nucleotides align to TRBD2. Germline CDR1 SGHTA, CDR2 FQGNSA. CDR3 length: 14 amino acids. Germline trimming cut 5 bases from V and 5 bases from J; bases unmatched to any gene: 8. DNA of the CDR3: TGTGCCAGCAGCCCGCCGGGACTAGGGGACGAGCAGTACTTC. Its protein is CASSPPGLGDEQYF.

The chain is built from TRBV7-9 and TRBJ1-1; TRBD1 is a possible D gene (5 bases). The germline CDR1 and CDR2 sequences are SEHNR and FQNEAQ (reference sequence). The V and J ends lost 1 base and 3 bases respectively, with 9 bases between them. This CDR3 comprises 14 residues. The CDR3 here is CASSLGGGDTEAFF. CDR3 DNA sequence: TGTGCCAGCAGCTTAGGGGGCGGGGACACTGAAGCTTTCTTT.

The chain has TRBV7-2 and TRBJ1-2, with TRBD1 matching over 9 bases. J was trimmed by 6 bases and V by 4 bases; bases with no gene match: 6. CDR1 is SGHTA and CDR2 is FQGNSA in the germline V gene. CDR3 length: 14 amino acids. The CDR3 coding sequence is TGTGCCAGCAGCTCGATGGACAGGGGAAATGGCTACACCTTC. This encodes CASSSMDRGNGYTF.

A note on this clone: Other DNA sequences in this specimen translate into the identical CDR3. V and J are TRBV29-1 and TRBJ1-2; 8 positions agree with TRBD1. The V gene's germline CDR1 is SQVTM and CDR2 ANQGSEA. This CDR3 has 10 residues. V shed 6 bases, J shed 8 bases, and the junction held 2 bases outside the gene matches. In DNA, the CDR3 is TGCAGCGTGGACAGGGACGGCTACACCTTC. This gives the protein CSVDRDGYTF.

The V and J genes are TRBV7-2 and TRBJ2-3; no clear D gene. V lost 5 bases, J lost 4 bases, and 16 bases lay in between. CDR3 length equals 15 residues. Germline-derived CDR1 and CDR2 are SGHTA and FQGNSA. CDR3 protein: CASSPRATRADTQYF. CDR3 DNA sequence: TGTGCCAGCAGCCCCCGAGCGACCAGAGCAGATACGCAGTATTTT.

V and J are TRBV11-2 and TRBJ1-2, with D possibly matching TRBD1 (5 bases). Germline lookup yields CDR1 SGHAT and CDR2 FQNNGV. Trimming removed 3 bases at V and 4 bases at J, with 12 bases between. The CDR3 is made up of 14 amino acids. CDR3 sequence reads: CASSFRDSLYGYTF. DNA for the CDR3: TGTGCCAGCAGCTTCCGCGACAGCCTCTATGGCTACACCTTC.